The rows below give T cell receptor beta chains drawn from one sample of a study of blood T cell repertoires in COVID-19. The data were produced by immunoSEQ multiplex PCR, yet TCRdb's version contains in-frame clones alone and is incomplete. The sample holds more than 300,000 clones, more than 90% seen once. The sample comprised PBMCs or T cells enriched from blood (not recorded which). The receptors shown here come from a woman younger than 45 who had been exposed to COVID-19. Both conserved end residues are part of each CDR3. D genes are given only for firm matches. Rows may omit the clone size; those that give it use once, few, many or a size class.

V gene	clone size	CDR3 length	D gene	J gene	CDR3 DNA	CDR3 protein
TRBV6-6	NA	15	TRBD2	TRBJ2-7	TGTGCCAGCAGCGGACTAGCGGTCCACTCCTACGAGCAGTACTTC	CASSGLAVHSYEQYF
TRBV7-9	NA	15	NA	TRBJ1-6	TGTGCCAGCAGCTTCGGGGGTTCTCAGGGTTCACCCCTCCACTTT	CASSFGGSQGSPLHF
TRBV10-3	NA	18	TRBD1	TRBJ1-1	TGTGCCATCAGTGACCAGGGACAGATTAAGAGGAGGAACACTGAAGCTTTCTTT	CAISDQGQIKRRNTEAFF
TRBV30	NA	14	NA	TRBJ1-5	TGTGCCTGGAGTGCCAAGATGAGGCATCAGCCCCAGCATTTT	CAWSAKMRHQPQHF
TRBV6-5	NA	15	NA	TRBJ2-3	TGTGCCAGCACTAGAACAGGGCATAGCACAGATACGCAGTATTTT	CASTRTGHSTDTQYF
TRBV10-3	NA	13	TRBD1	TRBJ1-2	TGTGCCATCAGTGGGCGACAGGGCTATGGCTACACCTTC	CAISGRQGYGYTF
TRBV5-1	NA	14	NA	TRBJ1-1	TGCGCCAGCAGGACTCCCGGGGAAAACACTGAAGCTTTCTTT	CASRTPGENTEAFF
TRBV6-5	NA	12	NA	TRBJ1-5	TGTGCCAGCACCGGGGGGGTCCAGCCCCAGCATTTT	CASTGGVQPQHF
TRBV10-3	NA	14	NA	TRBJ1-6	TGTGCCACTACGGGGACAAAAGTTAGTTCACCCCTCCACTTT	CATTGTKVSSPLHF
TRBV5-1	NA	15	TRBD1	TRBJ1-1	TGCGCCAGCAGCCGAGGTACCAGGGGGCAAACTGAAGCTTTCTTT	CASSRGTRGQTEAFF
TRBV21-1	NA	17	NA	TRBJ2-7	TGTGCCAGCAGCCCTCTTATCGGGGACAGCCTCCTCGGGGGGCAGTACTTC	CASSPLIGDSLLGGQYF
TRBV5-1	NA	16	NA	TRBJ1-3	TGCGCCAGCAGCTTGAACGTCGGACACTCTGGAAACACCATATATTTT	CASSLNVGHSGNTIYF
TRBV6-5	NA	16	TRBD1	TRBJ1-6	TGTGCCAGCAGTTACGGCTCCGACAGGGTTAATTCACCCCTCCACTTT	CASSYGSDRVNSPLHF
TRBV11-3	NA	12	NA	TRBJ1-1	TGTGCCAGCAGCTCTCAGGGGAATGAAGCTTTCTTT	CASSSQGNEAFF
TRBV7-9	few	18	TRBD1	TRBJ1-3	TGTGCCAGCAGCTTAGCGCATCGGACAGGATTTCTCGGAAACACCATATATTTT	CASSLAHRTGFLGNTIYF
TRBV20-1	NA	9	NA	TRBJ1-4	TGCAGTGCTAGAAAGGGGGGGCTTTTT	CSARKGGLF
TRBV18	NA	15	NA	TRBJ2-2	TGTGCCAGCTCACCGGGACAAGCGAACACCGGGGAGCTGTTTTTT	CASSPGQANTGELFF